One sample yielded the 27 T cell receptor beta chains listed below, sequenced in a study of cytomegalovirus exposure and HLA in healthy donors. The PCR was carried out with 60 Vbeta primers and 13 Jbeta primers. Method: immunoSEQ multiplex PCR; TCRdb's copy keeps in-frame clones and lacks some. Of approximately 190,000 clones in the sample, about four fifths are singletons; the top ten hold around 2.8%. Input material: PBMCs. The source of these receptors is a woman in her forties or fifties in good health and CMV-seropositive.

In this sample, this clone turned up once. The chain couples TRBV6-6 to TRBJ1-2; D unresolved. With 0 bases removed from V and 0 bases from J, the gap between germline ends came to 11 bases. The V gene's germline CDR1 is MNHNY and CDR2 SVGAGI (reference sequence). The CDR3 runs 16 residues. This chain's CDR3 is CASSYSRPSPNYGYTF. The CDR3 bases are TGTGCCAGCAGTTACTCGAGGCCCTCTCCTAACTATGGCTACACCTTC.

The chain recombines TRBV19 with TRBJ2-7, with D possibly TRBD1 on 7 matching bases. The CDR3 is 15 amino acids. V was clipped by 5 bases and J by 0 bases, with 14 bases between them. Germline V gives CDR1 LNHDA, CDR2 SQIVND (reference sequence). CDR3 in amino acids: CASSVTGRSSYEQYF. DNA of the CDR3: TGTGCCAGTAGTGTGACAGGGAGGAGCTCCTACGAGCAGTACTTC. The complete variable domain, with remaining parts taken from reference TRBV19 and TRBJ2-7, reads DGGITQSPKYLFRKEGQNVTLSCEQNLNHDAMYWYRQDPGQGLRLIYYSQIVNDFQKGDIAEGYSVSREKKESFPLTVTSAQKNPTAFYLCASSVTGRSSYEQYFGPGTRLTVT.

CDR3: CASSVDGGTTYNEQFF. Here the CDR3 DNA reads TGTGCCAGCAGCGTAGACGGGGGGACCACCTACAATGAGCAGTTCTTC. The gene calls are TRBV9 and TRBJ2-1, with 7 bases that match TRBD2. This CDR3 has 16 amino acids. The J segment lost 2 bases and the V segment lost 0 bases, leaving 5 bases of the junction unmatched. CDR1 SGDLS and CDR2 YYNGEE come from the germline V gene.

This chain uses TRBV6-5 with TRBJ2-1; D is possibly TRBD1 (5 bases). Germline V CDR1 and CDR2: MNHEY, SVGAGI. V lost 2 bases and J 1 base, leaving 9 bases between the germline ends. This CDR3 comprises 15 residues. CDR3 sequence reads: CASSYEKGSYNEQFF. The CDR3 DNA follows: TGTGCCAGCAGTTACGAGAAGGGGTCCTACAATGAGCAGTTCTTC.

This clone was observed a handful of times. V is TRBV6-6 and J is TRBJ2-5; D perhaps matches TRBD1 (6 bases). CDR3 length: 14 amino acids. V lost 6 bases and J lost 5, with 16 bases in between. Germline V gene sequence: CDR1 MNHNY, CDR2 SVGAGI (reference sequence). The CDR3 coding sequence is TGTGCCAGCAGACACAGGGATTCGTGGGAGACCCAGTACTTC. Its translation: CASRHRDSWETQYF.

This clone was detected only once. The chain uses TRBV7-3 and TRBJ2-7; the D gene is possibly TRBD1 (6 bases). This CDR3 spans 13 amino acids. The V end was cut by 2 bases, the J end by 5 bases, with 10 bases between. Germline values: CDR1 SGHTA, CDR2 FQGTGA. The CDR3, as DNA: TGTGCCAGCAGCTTAGGCAGGGGAAACGAGCAGTACTTC. The encoded protein is CASSLGRGNEQYF.

The rearrangement uses TRBV5-5 and TRBJ2-5; D gene unclear. Trimming shortened V by 0 bases and J by 1 base, and 7 bases separated the two germline ends. The CDR3 runs to 14 residues. The germline gives CDR1 SGHKS, CDR2 YYEKEE (reference sequence). The CDR3 bases are TGTGCCAGCAGCTTGGATCCGGTCCAAGAGACCCAGTACTTC. This sequence encodes CASSLDPVQETQYF.

The chain combines TRBV6-5 with TRBJ2-1; TRBD1 matches 9 bases. This CDR3 is 15 amino acids long. The V and J ends lost 6 bases and 9 bases, in that order; junction bases with no gene match: 12. Germline lookup yields CDR1 MNHEY and CDR2 SVGAGI. For the CDR3, the DNA is TGTGCCAGCAGCTCACAGGGGGCGCTTAGGGGTGAGCAGTTCTTC. It specifies CASSSQGALRGEQFF.

V usage is TRBV29-1 and J usage is TRBJ1-4; D might be TRBD1 (6 bases). The CDR3 totals 13 residues. The germline gives CDR1 SQVTM, CDR2 ANQGSEA. V was pared by 3 bases and J by 4 bases, with 9 bases between. The CDR3 spells CSVEGTSNEKLFF. The CDR3 nucleotides read TGCAGCGTTGAGGGGACAAGTAATGAAAAACTGTTTTTT.

To note about this clone: The junction differs from germline at one of its ends, possibly a read error. The chain recombines TRBV7-9 with TRBJ1-2; perhaps TRBD1 as D (5 bases). Germline assignment: CDR1 SEHNR and CDR2 FQNEAQ (reference sequence). CDR3 length: 15 residues. CDR3 sequence reads: CSSSPTGGGSDGYTF. The CDR3 region has the DNA TGTTCCAGCAGCCCCACCGGGGGGGGGTCGGATGGCTACACCTTC.

The chain couples TRBV15 to TRBJ1-1; D remains ambiguous. CDR1 is LNHNV, CDR2 YYDKDF, per germline (reference sequence). Trimming removed 1 base at V and 2 bases at J, with 14 bases between. The CDR3 consists of 16 residues. The CDR3 region is CATSRGSGEGNTEAFF. CDR3 sequence (DNA): TGTGCCACCAGCAGAGGCTCCGGGGAAGGAAACACTGAAGCTTTCTTT.

J is TRBJ1-5 and V is TRBV23-1, with D perhaps matching TRBD1 (6 bases). TRBV23-1 is given ORF status, its function remaining uncertain. This CDR3 region has 14 residues. Between the trimmed V and J ends, which lost 6 bases and 6 bases, there was a span of 15 bases. CDR3 in amino acids: CASRQGPGSQPQHF. Here the CDR3 DNA reads TGCGCCAGCAGACAGGGTCCCGGAAGTCAGCCCCAGCATTTT.

The rearrangement joins TRBV5-1 to TRBJ1-2; 7 bases are a match to TRBD1. There are 15 residues in the CDR3. In germline, CDR1 is SGHRS, CDR2 YFSETQ. The ends lost 6 bases at V and 4 bases at J; junction bases unmatched: 12. The CDR3, as DNA: TGCGCCAGCACCCTGAATGGACAGGAGCTCTATGGCTACACCTTC. Protein product: CASTLNGQELYGYTF.

V and J are TRBV19 and TRBJ1-5, with 10 nucleotides matching TRBD1. The germline V gene encodes CDR1 LNHDA and CDR2 SQIVND (reference sequence). The V segment lost 9 bases and the J segment 3 bases; nucleotides outside the gene matches: 5. The CDR3 is made up of 14 amino acids. CDR3 sequence (DNA): TGTGCCAGCCTGGACAGGGGGACCAATCAGCCCCAGCATTTT. Its protein product is CASLDRGTNQPQHF. Variable domain in full (rest from reference TRBV19 and TRBJ1-5): DGGITQSPKYLFRKEGQNVTLSCEQNLNHDAMYWYRQDPGQGLRLIYYSQIVNDFQKGDIAEGYSVSREKKESFPLTVTSAQKNPTAFYLCASLDRGTNQPQHFGDGTRLSIL.

The rearrangement links TRBV9 to TRBJ1-2, with D tentatively TRBD1 (5 bases). Germline-derived CDR1 and CDR2 are SGDLS and YYNGEE. V lost 0 bases, J lost 2 bases, and 8 bases lay in between. This CDR3 is 14 amino acids long. The CDR3 nucleotides read TGTGCCAGCAGCGTAGGGGGGGGAAACTATGGCTACACCTTC. Encoded protein: CASSVGGGNYGYTF.

J is TRBJ2-3 and V is TRBV7-6; 8 bases are shared with TRBD2. Germline CDR1 reads SGHVS; CDR2 reads FNYEAQ. This CDR3 has 20 residues. V shed 3 bases, J shed 0 bases, and the junction held 17 bases outside the gene matches. CDR3: CASSLTRAPLAASSTDTQYF. In DNA, the CDR3 is TGTGCCAGCAGCTTGACCCGAGCCCCACTAGCGGCATCTAGCACAGATACGCAGTATTTT. The variable domain in full, with the rest retrieved from reference TRBV7-6 and TRBJ2-3, is GAGVSQSPRYKVTKRGQDVALRCDPISGHVSLYWYRQALGQGPEFLTYFNYEAQQDKSGLPNDRFSAERPEGSISTLTIQRTEQRDSAMYRCASSLTRAPLAASSTDTQYFGPGTRLTVL.

This clone was counted between two and nine times. J is TRBJ2-3 and V is TRBV4-3; 7 nucleotides align to TRBD2. The V gene end was trimmed by 1 base and the J gene end by 4 bases; junction bases not matched to a gene: 2. The CDR3 runs to 14 residues. Germline values: CDR1 LGHNA, CDR2 YSLEER. For the CDR3, the DNA is TGCGCCAGCAGCCAAGTTGGGGGGGCAGATACGCAGTATTTT. Translated, it gives CASSQVGGADTQYF.

The rearrangement uses TRBV14 and TRBJ1-2; 9 bases map to TRBD1. The germline CDR1 and CDR2 sequences are SGHDN and FVKESK. V was clipped by 1 base and J by 5 bases; unmatched bases: 17. The length of the CDR3 is 19 residues. In nucleotides, the CDR3 is TGTGCCAGCAGCCAAGGTATACAGGGGGCTCCACATCGGTGGTATGGCTACACCTTC. Translating gives CASSQGIQGAPHRWYGYTF.

V is TRBV5-1 and J is TRBJ2-3, with 8 bases lining up with TRBD2. This CDR3 has 16 residues. Germline values: CDR1 SGHRS, CDR2 YFSETQ. After removal of 6 bases from V and 8 bases from J, the junction contained 17 bases not matched to a gene. CDR3 sequence (DNA): TGCGCCAGCAATCCCAGGACTAGCTCCATTACGGGTACGCAGTATTTT. Translation gives CASNPRTSSITGTQYF.

This chain joins TRBV4-2 and TRBJ2-3, with 14 positions matching TRBD2. Germline lookup yields CDR1 LGHNA and CDR2 YNFKEQ. The CDR3 is made up of 20 amino acids. The J segment lost 2 bases and the V segment lost 0 bases, leaving 10 bases of the junction unmatched. CDR3 region: CASSQEGGLAGAPFTDTQYF. For the CDR3, the DNA is TGTGCCAGCAGCCAAGAGGGGGGACTAGCGGGGGCTCCCTTCACAGATACGCAGTATTTT.

The chain has TRBV2 and TRBJ1-1, with unresolved D. The CDR3 length is 12 residues. The V and J ends lost 8 bases and 8 bases respectively, with 15 bases between them. The germline gives CDR1 SNHLY, CDR2 FYNNEI. The CDR3 loop reads CASRGEVSEAFF. The CDR3 bases are TGTGCCAGCCGCGGGGAGGTGTCGGAAGCTTTCTTT.

This clone was found a few times. CDR3 region: CASRTGGNTEAFF. The CDR3 DNA is TGTGCCAGCAGGACAGGGGGAAACACTGAAGCTTTCTTT. The gene calls are TRBV2 and TRBJ1-1, with 9 bases lining up with TRBD1. With 6 bases clipped from V and 2 bases from J, the junction kept 1 base outside the gene matches. The CDR3 is made up of 13 amino acids. Per the germline V gene, CDR1 is SNHLY and CDR2 is FYNNEI.

The chain uses TRBV6-1 and TRBJ1-1, with D possibly TRBD1 on 5 matching bases. Germline loops: CDR1 MNHNS, CDR2 SASEGT. The germline V and J ends were trimmed by 4 bases and 3 bases, with 15 bases remaining between them. The CDR3 spans 15 residues. CDR3 amino acids: CASSVIGAGDTEAFF. CDR3 DNA: TGTGCCAGCAGTGTCATAGGGGCTGGGGACACTGAAGCTTTCTTT.

This rearrangement joins TRBV7-9 to TRBJ2-1, with a weak D call TRBD2 (6 bases). The CDR3 extends over 10 amino acids. CDR1 is SEHNR and CDR2 is FQNEAQ in the germline V gene (reference sequence). V gave up 8 bases and J gave up 14 bases, with 13 bases separating them. The DNA of the CDR3 is TGTGCCAGCCGCAGGGAGGAGGAGTTCTTC. It encodes CASRREEEFF.

This clone was seen a handful of times. The genes are TRBV7-9 and TRBJ2-7, with 11 positions matching TRBD2. Losses at the gene ends were 4 bases for V and 4 bases for J; bases not matched to a gene: 3. CDR3 length: 14 amino acids. Germline assignment: CDR1 SEHNR and CDR2 FQNEAQ (reference sequence). The CDR3 DNA sequence: TGTGCCAGCAGCTCGACTAGCGGGGTGTACGAGCAGTACTTC. Protein sequence: CASSSTSGVYEQYF.

The chain carries TRBV9 and TRBJ1-3, with D unresolved. V was cut by 3 bases and J by 3 bases, with 16 bases left in between. The CDR3 length is 16 residues. CDR1 is SGDLS and CDR2 is YYNGEE in the germline V gene. For the CDR3, the DNA is TGTGCCAGCAGCGCACAAGGAGGCGCATATGGAAACACCATATATTTT. It is translated as CASSAQGGAYGNTIYF.

This clone occurred a few times. The chain links TRBV4-3 to TRBJ1-1; TRBD1 might be the D (6 bases). The V gene lost 3 bases and the J gene lost 3 bases, with 11 bases spanning the gap. The CDR3 loop spans 14 amino acids. Germline values: CDR1 LGHNA, CDR2 YSLEER. CDR3 nucleotides: TGCGCCAGCAGCCAGCAGGGGAGTGACACTGAAGCTTTCTTT. Protein: CASSQQGSDTEAFF.